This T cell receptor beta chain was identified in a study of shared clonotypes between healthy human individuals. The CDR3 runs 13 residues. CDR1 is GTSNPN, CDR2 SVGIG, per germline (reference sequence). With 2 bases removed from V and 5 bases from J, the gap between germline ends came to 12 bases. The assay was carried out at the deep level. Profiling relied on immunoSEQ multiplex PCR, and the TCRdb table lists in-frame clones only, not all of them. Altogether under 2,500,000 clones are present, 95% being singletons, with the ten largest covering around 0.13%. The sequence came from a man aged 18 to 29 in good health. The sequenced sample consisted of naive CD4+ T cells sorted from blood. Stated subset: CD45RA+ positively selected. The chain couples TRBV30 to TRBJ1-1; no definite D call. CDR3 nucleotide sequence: TGTGCCTGGAGTCTGCGGATAGTAACTGAAGCTTTCTTT. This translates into CAWSLRIVTEAFF.